This T cell receptor (beta chain) was obtained from a study of T-cell reconstitution after alpha-beta-depleted transplantation in children. The V gene's germline CDR1 is SGHVS and CDR2 FQNEAQ. V was shortened by 1 base and J by 8 bases, with 11 bases between the two germline ends. The CDR3 contains 13 residues. The TCRbeta library was prepared with unique molecular identifiers. Each CDR3 protein is one row after TCRdb ran MiXCR on the PCR reads. Seen here are over 400,000 distinct CDR3 sequences, about 45% observed once, and the top ten hold 25% to 30%. V is TRBV7-8 and J is TRBJ1-2; D gene unclear. Sequenced here: PBMCs, sampled before TCRalphabeta/CD19-depleted stem cell transplant. The TCR sequence derives from a girl between 2 and 10 years old with aplastic anemia, due to receive a stem cell transplant. As DNA, the CDR3 is TGTGCCAGCAGCTTAGTAGCAATTCGCGGCTACACCTTC. Protein sequence: CASSLVAIRGYTF. Full variable domain (outside the CDR3, taken from reference TRBV7-8 and TRBJ1-2): GAGVSQSPRYKVAKRGQDVALRCDPISGHVSLFWYQQALGQGPEFLTYFQNEAQLDKSGLPSDRFFAERPEGSVSTLKIQRTQQEDSAVYLCASSLVAIRGYTFGSGTRLTVV.